The clone carrying this T cell receptor beta chain was found once. How the authors handled the data: Reference gene primer amplification gave nucleated cell count estimates. Method: immunoSEQ multiplex PCR; TCRdb's copy keeps in-frame clones and lacks some. The V and J calls and clone size are taken from that table; D and trimming were inferred from the DNA. The profile shows 130,000 to 150,000 clones, about 80% of them singletons. The CDR3 extends over 14 amino acids. V shed 6 bases, J shed 5 bases, and the junction held 5 bases outside the gene matches. Germline V CDR1 and CDR2: MNHEY, SMNVEV (reference sequence). This record comes from a study of blood T cell repertoires in COVID-19. Study-level information: T cells, B-cell-depleted T cells, or PBMCs supplied cDNA or gDNA.

Material for sequencing was peripheral blood. V is TRBV27 and J is TRBJ2-1; 9 positions agree with TRBD2. This sequence originates from a human donor in a cohort sampled during active COVID-19. The CDR3 DNA sequence: TGTGCCAGCAGAACCGCGGGGGGGAACAATGAGCAGTTCTTC. Its protein product is CASRTAGGNNEQFF.